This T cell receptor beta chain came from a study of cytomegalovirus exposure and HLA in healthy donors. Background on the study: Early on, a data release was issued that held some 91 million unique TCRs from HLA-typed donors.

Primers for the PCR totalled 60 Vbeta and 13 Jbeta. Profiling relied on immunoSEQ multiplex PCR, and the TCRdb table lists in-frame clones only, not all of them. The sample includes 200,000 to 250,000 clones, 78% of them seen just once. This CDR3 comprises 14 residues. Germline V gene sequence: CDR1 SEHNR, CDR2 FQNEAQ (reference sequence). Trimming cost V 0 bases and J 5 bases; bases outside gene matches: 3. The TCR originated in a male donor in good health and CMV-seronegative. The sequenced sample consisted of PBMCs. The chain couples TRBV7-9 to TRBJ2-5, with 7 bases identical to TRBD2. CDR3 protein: CASSLAAGDETQYF. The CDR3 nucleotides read TGTGCCAGCAGCTTAGCGGCGGGAGATGAGACCCAGTACTTC.